What follows is one T cell receptor (beta chain) and its context. Antigen specificity is unknown. These data belong to a study of long-term antiretroviral therapy in people with HIV. Study-wide context: There is a gap of about a decade between the earliest samples and the later 2015 immediate-ART recommendation. Study-level points and caveats: Even long-term ART left TRB diversity below transplant donor controls, despite gains.

immunoSEQ v3.0 was run at survey level. Sequencing aimed to cover about 40,000-50,000 T-cell genomes per sample. Sequenced by immunoSEQ multiplex PCR; TCRdb stores in-frame clones only, minus some. This table holds more than 25,000 clones, about 90% found once. Sequenced material: unsorted PBMCs, taken 2 years after starting antiretroviral therapy. This sequence was found in a man aged 50 or older with HIV.

The CDR3 sequence is CASSSAGGVYNGELFF. The CDR3 region has the DNA TGTGCCAGCAGCTCCGCCGGGGGGGTGTACAACGGGGAGCTGTTTTTT. This rearrangement joins TRBV5-4 to TRBJ2-2; the match to TRBD2 covers 8 bases. Losses at the gene ends were 3 bases for V and 7 bases for J; bases not matched to a gene: 11. The CDR3 runs 16 residues. Per the germline V gene, CDR1 is SGHNT and CDR2 is YYREEE (reference sequence).